This T cell receptor beta chain was documented in a study of cytotoxic CD8 clonotypes in ibrutinib-treated CLL (dated by TCRdb to the early 2020s). At the level of the whole study: The cohort included around 15 treatment-naive and fewer than 12 relapsed/refractory patients; some 18 were IGHV unmutated. Partial responses were observed in approximately 24 patients and complete responses in 2; after a median follow-up of 68 months, remission was maintained in 14 patients and progression was observed in about twelve. Response samples were obtained after a median of 12 months of treatment, with a range of about 6 to 36 months. Samples averaged about 260,000 productive templates and tens of thousands of productive rearrangements. Of the 85 to 90 participants in the trial, approximately 25 had longitudinal samples available. Cryopreserved peripheral blood mononuclear cells were collected at three points: before therapy, at response, and at either sustained remission or disease progression. Every remission and progressive disease sample was obtained while ibrutinib was still being received by the patients. Here is what the overall study found, with its caveats: At ibrutinib response clonality went up, during sustained remission it held steady, and at progression it dropped back toward baseline. Baseline clonality exceeded that of age-matched healthy donors and correlated strongly with circulating CD8+ T-cell counts. Sampling times were not matched between patients in sustained remission and patients whose disease was progressing, and lymph node repertoires were not examined. Public clonotypes were rare and either contracted or stayed stable during treatment, and the rise in clonality at ibrutinib response reflected the expansion of private clonotypes.

In the paper's terms, the time point label means: approximately 11 months on ibrutinib. For TCR beta library preparation, roughly 2.1 micrograms of genomic DNA was extracted from cryopreserved PBMCs. High-throughput TCR beta sequencing was performed on longitudinal blood samples from CLL patients receiving ibrutinib monotherapy. The patients were enrolled in a single-center, open-label phase 2 trial of ibrutinib monotherapy. A MiSeq instrument was used for deep resolution sequencing, which targeted depths ranging from 1 in 1 million up to 1 in 200,000 T cells, with coverage averaging 10x for each clonotype. The immunoSEQ hsTCRB Kit was used to generate the TCR beta libraries. The original pipeline was this. The data were analyzed with ImmunoSEQ Analyzer and ImmunoSEQ Data Assistant, and V, D and J gene assignments followed IMGT definitions. Clonality, which ranges from 0 to 1, was calculated as one minus the normalized Shannon entropy of productive rearrangement frequencies. Only overrepresented clonotypes making up at least 0.05% of each patient's repertoire were included in the public clonotype analysis. Some twelve age-matched healthy donor repertoires from immuneACCESS were used as controls for clonality. Here the immuneACCESS table is served through TCRdb, limited to in-frame sequences with V and J called. Missing clones are a known gap in these copies; in checked studies unresolved V genes cover under half, and the rest lacks a known reason. V and J calls and clone size follow that table, whereas D and trimming were derived from the DNA. Within this sample are around 160,000 clones, with around 84% of them counted one time only. The top ten clonotypes cover over 2% of the sample.

From V the trimming removes 8 bases and from J it removes 0 bases, while the gene matches leave 3 bases of the junction unaccounted for. The CDR3, from cysteine to phenylalanine, totals 13 residues. Only CDR3 DNA is held: 39 bases, read in frame from base 1. CDR1 is given as LNHDA and CDR2 as SQIVND, both from the germline V gene (reference sequence). As for this clone: Its recognized antigen is unknown. Base quality data are lacking; no much larger clone is found one base away.

The sequences come from PBMCs, collected after 12 months of ibrutinib treatment. The sequence was obtained from a human donor with chronic lymphocytic leukemia. The chain is encoded by TRBV19 joined to TRBJ1-2; 7 middle bases align to TRBD1. The nucleotide sequence reads as follows: TGTGCCAGTGGGGACAGTTCTAACTATGGCTACACCTTC. This codes for CASGDSSNYGYTF. With the portions outside the CDR3 filled from the reference TRBV19 and TRBJ1-2 genes, the complete variable region becomes DGGITQSPKYLFRKEGQNVTLSCEQNLNHDAMYWYRQDPGQGLRLIYYSQIVNDFQKGDIAEGYSVSREKKESFPLTVTSAQKNPTAFYLCASGDSSNYGYTFGSGTRLTVV.